In this sample, the clone carrying this TCR beta chain turned up many times. Trimming took 3 bases from V and 0 from J; bases not matched to a gene: 11. This CDR3 is 16 amino acids long. Per germline, CDR1 DFQATT and CDR2 SNEGSKA (reference sequence). This sample was included in a study of T cells in Graves' hyperthyroidism and ophthalmopathy. The CDR3 regions of TCR beta were amplified from RNA transcripts. HTBI primers were the set used in a first-round RT-PCR of the TCR CDR3. From the multiplex PCR reads, TCRdb called clonotypes with MiXCR, one entry per CDR3 protein. Of 450,000 to 600,000 distinct CDR3 sequences detected, 11% to 15% appear once; the ten largest clones hold over 11%.

The origin of this receptor is a woman aged 35 to 49 with Graves' hyperthyroidism. The sample comprised blood. The rearrangement links TRBV20-1 to TRBJ2-7, with 7 bases fitting TRBD2. This chain's CDR3 is CSARPRERGYSYEQYF. CDR3 sequence (DNA): TGCAGTGCTAGGCCCAGGGAGCGGGGATACTCCTACGAGCAGTACTTC.